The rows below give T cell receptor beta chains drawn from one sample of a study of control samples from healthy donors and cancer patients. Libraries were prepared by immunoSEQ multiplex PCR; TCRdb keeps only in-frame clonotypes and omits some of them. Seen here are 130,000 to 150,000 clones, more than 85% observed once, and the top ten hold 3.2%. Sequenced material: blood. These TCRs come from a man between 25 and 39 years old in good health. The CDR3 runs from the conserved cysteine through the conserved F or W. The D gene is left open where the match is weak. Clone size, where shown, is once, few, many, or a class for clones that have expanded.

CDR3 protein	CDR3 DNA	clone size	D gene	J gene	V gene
CASSLRDRGSEQYF	TGTGCCAGCAGCTTACGGGACAGGGGATCCGAGCAGTACTTC	few	TRBD1	TRBJ2-7	TRBV7-2
CASSLRRTDTQYF	TGTGCCAGCTCACTAAGGCGCACAGATACGCAGTATTTT	NA	NA	TRBJ2-3	TRBV18
CASSTSRQQGTANTGELFF	TGTGCCAGTAGTACTTCAAGGCAACAGGGTACCGCGAACACCGGGGAGCTGTTTTTT	NA	NA	TRBJ2-2	TRBV19
CASSGTRVMIGYTF	TGTGCCAGCAGCGGGACTAGGGTGATGATTGGCTACACCTTC	NA	NA	TRBJ1-2	TRBV9
CASSLGWNTDTQYF	TGTGCCAGCAGCTTGGGGTGGAACACAGATACGCAGTATTTT	NA	NA	TRBJ2-3	TRBV5-4
CASSVGQGGETQYF	TGTGCCAGCAGCGTAGGGCAGGGCGGAGAGACCCAGTACTTC	NA	NA	TRBJ2-5	TRBV9
CASSAGTGWDAEAFF	TGCGCCAGCAGCGCCGGGACAGGGTGGGACGCTGAAGCTTTCTTT	NA	TRBD1	TRBJ1-1	TRBV5-1
CATSDLKQVNEQFF	TGTGCCACCAGTGATTTGAAACAGGTCAATGAGCAGTTCTTC	NA	NA	TRBJ2-1	TRBV24-1
CASSSRTIADTQYF	TGTGCCAGCAGCTCTCGGACTATTGCAGATACGCAGTATTTT	NA	NA	TRBJ2-3	TRBV5-5
CASSLDRGGTEAFF	TGCGCCAGCAGCTTGGACCGGGGAGGGACTGAAGCTTTCTTT	NA	NA	TRBJ1-1	TRBV5-1
CASSVREQLTSGNTIYF	TGTGCCAGCAGTGTGAGGGAGCAACTAACCTCTGGAAACACCATATATTTT	NA	NA	TRBJ1-3	TRBV6-1
CASSLTDRNTDTQYF	TGCGCCAGCAGCTTAACGGACAGAAACACAGATACGCAGTATTTT	NA	NA	TRBJ2-3	TRBV5-1
CASSYGQGEWGYTF	TGTGCCAGCAGCTATGGGCAGGGAGAATGGGGCTACACCTTC	NA	NA	TRBJ1-2	TRBV13
CASSMLNYGYTF	TGTGCCAGTAGTATGCTTAACTATGGCTACACCTTC	NA	NA	TRBJ1-2	TRBV19
CSASVPGQGFGNSPLHF	TGCAGTGCTAGTGTTCCGGGACAGGGTTTCGGTAATTCACCCCTCCACTTT	NA	TRBD1	TRBJ1-6	TRBV20-1
CASSPLDSGLSVGELFF	TGTGCCAGCTCACCATTAGATTCGGGGTTATCCGTCGGGGAGCTGTTTTTT	NA	NA	TRBJ2-2	TRBV18
CASTKNRLVGTEAFF	TGTGCCAGCACTAAGAACAGGCTGGTTGGTACTGAAGCTTTCTTT	NA	NA	TRBJ1-1	TRBV6-5
CASSGLAETPTDTQYF	TGTGCCAGCAGCGGACTAGCGGAGACACCCACAGATACGCAGTATTTT	NA	TRBD2	TRBJ2-3	TRBV5-4
CASSDSTGRNQPQHF	TGTGCCAGCAGTGATTCTACAGGGAGGAATCAGCCCCAGCATTTT	NA	NA	TRBJ1-5	TRBV25-1
CASSLYPTGKNEKLFF	TGTGCCAGCAGTTTATACCCGACAGGGAAAAATGAAAAACTGTTTTTT	NA	TRBD1	TRBJ1-4	TRBV27